The 25 T cell receptor beta chains below were found in one sample sequenced in a study of beta chain features in type 1 diabetes. What was sequenced were expressed TCRB transcripts, since all of the isolated RNA had been reverse transcribed. Assay: immunoSEQ multiplex PCR; the TCRdb copy retains only in-frame clones and omits some. The table lists more than 250,000 clones, roughly 22% of them singletons. Whole-study results and caveats: TCRB CDR3s were moderately but significantly shorter in Type 1 diabetes patients in all four CD4+ subsets.

The antigens for these receptors are not known. What was sequenced was naive CD4+ T cells from blood. These receptors all come from a woman in her 40s with type 1 diabetes.

The CDR3 DNA follows: TGCGCCAGCAGCTCCTCGATGGAGGCGGGGGGGGGCTACACCTTC. Encoded protein: CASSSSMEAGGGYTF. The chain has TRBV5-1 and TRBJ1-2, with a tentative D call TRBD1 (5 bases). Trimming took off 3 bases at V and 8 bases at J, with 20 bases between the two ends. The germline gives CDR1 SGHRS, CDR2 YFSETQ. The CDR3 sequence is 15 residues long.

This clone was found a few times. The chain has TRBV29-1 and TRBJ1-2; the match to TRBD1 covers 8 bases. The CDR3 has 13 amino acids. The J segment lost 6 bases and the V segment lost 5 bases, leaving 8 bases of the junction unmatched. Germline CDR1 is SQVTM and CDR2 is ANQGSEA. CDR3 DNA sequence: TGCAGCGTTCAAGGACAGGGACGGGATGGCTACACCTTC. This gives the protein CSVQGQGRDGYTF.

V is TRBV25-1 and J is TRBJ1-5; unclear D gene. Per the germline V gene, CDR1 is MGHDK and CDR2 is SYGVNS. Trimming stripped 1 base from V and 3 bases from J, with 4 bases between. CDR3 length: 13 amino acids. CDR3 amino acids: CASSESNNQPQHF. Written as DNA, the CDR3 is TGTGCCAGCAGTGAATCTAACAATCAGCCCCAGCATTTT.

V and J are TRBV29-1 and TRBJ2-3; 10 bases are shared with TRBD2. V shed 6 bases, J shed 5 bases, and the junction held 8 bases outside the gene matches. CDR3 length: 14 amino acids. Germline V CDR1 and CDR2: SQVTM, ANQGSEA. The CDR3 is CSVAAGGLGDTQYF. The CDR3 DNA follows: TGCAGCGTCGCAGCGGGGGGGCTAGGAGATACGCAGTATTTT.

The chain combines TRBV2 with TRBJ2-5, with 7 bases lining up with TRBD2. The CDR3 contains 13 residues. The germline V gene encodes CDR1 SNHLY and CDR2 FYNNEI. The V gene end was trimmed by 5 bases and the J gene end by 2 bases; junction bases not matched to a gene: 2. CDR3 DNA: TGTGCCAGCAGTCCCGGGGGGCAAGAGACCCAGTACTTC. It specifies CASSPGGQETQYF.

The rearrangement links TRBV7-9 to TRBJ2-5; unclear D gene. The CDR3 is 14 amino acids. Germline CDR1 reads SEHNR; CDR2 reads FQNEAQ (reference sequence). Trimming cost V 5 bases and J 5 bases, with 15 bases left between them. The chain's CDR3 is CASSPAARWETQYF. The CDR3 bases are TGTGCCAGCAGCCCCGCGGCTAGGTGGGAGACCCAGTACTTC.

A few counts support this clone. This chain connects TRBV28 to TRBJ2-3; 11 bases are shared with TRBD1. Germline V gene data show CDR1 as MDHEN and CDR2 as SYDVKM. This CDR3 spans 16 amino acids. With V trimmed by 6 bases and J by 4 bases, 9 bases remained unmatched. DNA for the CDR3: TGTGCCAGCAGCCCCCCCGGGACAGGGGGGGCAGATACGCAGTATTTT. Translation: CASSPPGTGGADTQYF.

Only a few counts were recorded for this clone. The V call is TRBV6-5, the J call TRBJ2-1; D may be TRBD2 (6 bases). This CDR3 is 11 amino acids long. V was shortened by 7 bases and J by 5 bases, with 6 bases between the two germline ends. From germline, CDR1 is MNHEY and CDR2 SVGAGI. CDR3 nucleotide sequence: TGTGCCAGCACGGGGGACAATGAGCAGTTCTTC. This translates into CASTGDNEQFF.

The V gene is TRBV4-2, the J gene TRBJ1-1, with 9 bases identical to TRBD1. The CDR3 has 15 amino acids. Germline V gives CDR1 LGHNA, CDR2 YNFKEQ. J was trimmed by 3 bases and V by 4 bases; bases with no gene match: 6. In DNA form, the CDR3 reads TGTGCCAGCAGCCTTCGGGACAGGGAGGACACTGAAGCTTTCTTT. Translation: CASSLRDREDTEAFF.

The CDR3 sequence is CASSRWTGYQETQYF. In DNA, the CDR3 is TGTGCCAGCAGCCGCTGGACAGGGTACCAAGAGACCCAGTACTTC. This sequence joins TRBV14 and TRBJ2-5, with TRBD1 identical over 8 bases. The CDR3 covers 15 residues. After removal of 4 bases from V and 0 bases from J, the junction contained 4 bases not matched to a gene. CDR1 SGHDN and CDR2 FVKESK come from the germline V gene.

The chain combines TRBV5-8 with TRBJ1-5; maybe TRBD1 (5 bases). The V end lost 6 bases, the J end lost 2 bases, and 24 bases lay between the germline ends. Germline V gene data show CDR1 as SGHTS and CDR2 as YDEGEE. This CDR3 spans 18 amino acids. CDR3 protein: CASILRAGSNLGNQPQHF. The CDR3 DNA is TGTGCCAGCATCCTCAGGGCAGGGTCTAATTTGGGCAATCAGCCCCAGCATTTT.

The chain is built from TRBV7-7 and TRBJ2-3, with a tentative D call TRBD2 (5 bases). With 0 bases removed from V and 1 base from J, the gap between germline ends came to 14 bases. The CDR3 has 17 residues. The germline CDR1 and CDR2 sequences are SSHAT and FNYEAQ (reference sequence). The CDR3 DNA sequence: TGTGCCAGCAGCTTAGCCCCCCTGGGGAGCGGCACAGATACGCAGTATTTT. It yields the protein CASSLAPLGSGTDTQYF.

The rearrangement uses TRBV2 and TRBJ2-7; 11 positions agree with TRBD1. The V gene end was trimmed by 7 bases and the J gene end by 6 bases; junction bases not matched to a gene: 5. This CDR3 contains 13 residues. Germline V CDR1 and CDR2: SNHLY, FYNNEI. This CDR3 is CASNQDRGLEQYF. The CDR3 bases are TGTGCCAGCAATCAGGACAGGGGGCTCGAGCAGTACTTC.

The genes are TRBV9 and TRBJ2-7; 7 bases line up with TRBD2. CDR1 and CDR2 (germline): SGDLS, YYNGEE. The ends lost 0 bases at V and 5 bases at J; junction bases unmatched: 14. The CDR3 has 17 residues. The CDR3 region is CASSVDSPLASSHEQYF. DNA of the CDR3: TGTGCCAGCAGCGTAGACTCCCCACTAGCGTCTAGCCACGAGCAGTACTTC.

The genes are TRBV6-5 and TRBJ2-6, with 8 positions matching TRBD1. After removal of 6 bases from V and 4 bases from J, the junction contained 5 bases not matched to a gene. The CDR3 sequence is 15 residues long. Germline V gene sequence: CDR1 MNHEY, CDR2 SVGAGI. CDR3 in amino acids: CASRFRGQGANVLTF. In DNA form, the CDR3 reads TGTGCCAGCAGATTCAGGGGGCAAGGGGCCAACGTCCTGACTTTC.

CDR3 sequence (DNA): TGTGCCAGCAGTTACTCGAGGGAGGAGACCCAGTACTTC. Translation: CASSYSREETQYF. This chain uses TRBV6-5 with TRBJ2-5; possibly TRBD2 for D (5 bases). The germline V and J ends were trimmed by 0 bases and 5 bases, with 7 bases remaining between them. In germline, CDR1 is MNHEY, CDR2 SVGAGI. The length of the CDR3 is 13 residues.

This clone was counted only a few times. The V gene is TRBV11-1, the J gene TRBJ2-7; tentative D call: TRBD2 (5 bases). Germline CDR1 and CDR2: SGHAT and FQDESV (reference sequence). The CDR3 loop spans 14 amino acids. V lost 5 bases to trimming and J lost 4 bases, with 15 bases between them. CDR3 in amino acids: CASSPMDGIYEQYF. CDR3 DNA: TGTGCCAGCAGCCCAATGGACGGGATATACGAGCAGTACTTC.

The rearrangement links TRBV23-1 to TRBJ1-4; TRBD1 aligns across 9 bases. TRBV23-1 is known as an ORF, though its function is uncertain. The CDR3 runs to 16 residues. Germline trimming cut 9 bases from V and 6 bases from J; bases unmatched to any gene: 14. CDR3 in DNA: TGCGCCAGAATAGGGACAGGGACCCAGGGCGATGAAAAACTGTTTTTT. Protein product: CARIGTGTQGDEKLFF.

The chain couples TRBV10-3 to TRBJ1-1, with D perhaps matching TRBD1 (5 bases). The CDR3 consists of 14 residues. From germline, CDR1 is ENHRY and CDR2 SYGVKD. Trimming took 10 bases from V and 2 from J, leaving 17 bases between them. The CDR3 protein is CATAPQQANTEAFF. DNA of the CDR3: TGTGCCACCGCACCACAACAGGCTAACACTGAAGCTTTCTTT.

Here the CDR3 reads CASSQDLNEYQETQYF. As DNA, the CDR3 is TGCGCCAGCAGCCAAGATTTAAACGAGTACCAAGAGACCCAGTACTTC. The chain employs TRBV4-3 and TRBJ2-5; no definite D call. Per the germline V gene, CDR1 is LGHNA and CDR2 is YSLEER. CDR3 length: 16 amino acids. Trimming shortened V by 0 bases and J by 0 bases, and 11 bases separated the two germline ends.

A few counts support this clone. The genes are TRBV30 and TRBJ2-3; 9 bases align to TRBD2. The V and J ends lost 1 base and 4 bases, in that order; junction bases with no gene match: 9. Germline V gene sequence: CDR1 GTSNPN, CDR2 SVGIG (reference sequence). This CDR3 region has 16 residues. The CDR3 coding sequence is TGTGCCTGGAGTGGGGGCGGAGCGGGAGGCGCAGATACGCAGTATTTT. It codes for CAWSGGGAGGADTQYF.

V is TRBV6-4 and J is TRBJ2-5; the D is unclear. The ends were cut back, 0 bases at V and 0 bases at J, with 8 bases in the middle. The CDR3 spans 15 residues. Germline V lookup: CDR1 MRHNA, CDR2 SNTAGT. CDR3 sequence: CASSDSKEYQETQYF. CDR3 in DNA: TGTGCCAGCAGTGACTCGAAGGAGTACCAAGAGACCCAGTACTTC.

This clone was seen only a few times. The rearrangement links TRBV6-5 to TRBJ2-4, with 7 bases aligning to TRBD1. Germline loops: CDR1 MNHEY, CDR2 SVGAGI. V shed 9 bases, J shed 6 bases, and the junction held 8 bases outside the gene matches. The CDR3 runs 13 residues. CDR3 in amino acids: CASWNRGINIQYF. The CDR3 DNA reads TGTGCCAGTTGGAACAGGGGCATAAACATTCAGTACTTC.

The genes are TRBV5-4 and TRBJ1-1, with D unresolved. Germline CDR1 is SGHNT and CDR2 is YYREEE (reference sequence). CDR3 length: 14 amino acids. V was clipped by 1 base and J by 1 base, with 8 bases between them. As DNA, the CDR3 is TGTGCCAGCAGCTTGACCACAGCGAACACTGAAGCTTTCTTT. Protein: CASSLTTANTEAFF.

The rearrangement links TRBV7-2 to TRBJ2-5; the D gene is possibly TRBD1 (6 bases). Trimming removed 3 bases from V and 4 bases from J, with 9 bases in between. CDR3 length: 13 amino acids. The germline V gene has CDR1 SGHTA and CDR2 FQGNSA. The CDR3 is CASSLDSPETQYF. CDR3 coding DNA: TGTGCCAGCAGCTTGGACAGTCCAGAGACCCAGTACTTC.